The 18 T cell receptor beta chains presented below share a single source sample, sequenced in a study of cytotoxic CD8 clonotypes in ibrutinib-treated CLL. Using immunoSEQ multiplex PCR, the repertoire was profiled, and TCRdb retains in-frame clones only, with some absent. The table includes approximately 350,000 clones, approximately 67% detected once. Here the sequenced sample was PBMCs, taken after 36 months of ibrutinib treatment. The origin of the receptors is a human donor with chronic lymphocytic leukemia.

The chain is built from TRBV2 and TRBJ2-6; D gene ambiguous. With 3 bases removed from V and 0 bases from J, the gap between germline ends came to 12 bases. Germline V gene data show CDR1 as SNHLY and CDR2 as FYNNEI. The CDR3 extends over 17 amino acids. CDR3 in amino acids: CASSDWPLSSGANVLTF. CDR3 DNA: TGTGCCAGCAGTGATTGGCCCCTGAGCTCTGGGGCCAACGTCCTGACTTTC.

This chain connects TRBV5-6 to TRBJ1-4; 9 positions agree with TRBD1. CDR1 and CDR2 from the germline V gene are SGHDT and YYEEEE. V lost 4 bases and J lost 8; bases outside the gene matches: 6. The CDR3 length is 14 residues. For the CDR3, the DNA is TGTGCCAGCAGCCCGACAGGGGGACGGGAAAAACTGTTTTTT. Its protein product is CASSPTGGREKLFF.

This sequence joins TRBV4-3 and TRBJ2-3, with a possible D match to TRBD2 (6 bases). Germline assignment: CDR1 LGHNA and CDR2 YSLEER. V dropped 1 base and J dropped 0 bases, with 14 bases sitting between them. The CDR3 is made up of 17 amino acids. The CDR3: CASSQVASVSSTDTQYF. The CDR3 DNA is TGCGCCAGCAGCCAAGTGGCTAGCGTTTCTAGCACAGATACGCAGTATTTT.

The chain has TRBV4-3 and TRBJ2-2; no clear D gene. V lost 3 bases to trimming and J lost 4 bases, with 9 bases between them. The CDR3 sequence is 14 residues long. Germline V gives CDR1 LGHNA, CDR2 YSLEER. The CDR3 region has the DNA TGCGCCAGCAGCCATAGGCATCTCACCGGGGAGCTGTTTTTT. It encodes CASSHRHLTGELFF.

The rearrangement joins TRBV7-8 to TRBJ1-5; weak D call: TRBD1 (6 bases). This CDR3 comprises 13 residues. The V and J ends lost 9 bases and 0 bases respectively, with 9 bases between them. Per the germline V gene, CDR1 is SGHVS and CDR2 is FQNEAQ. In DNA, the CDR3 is TGTGCCAGTGGACAGTATAGCAATCAGCCCCAGCATTTT. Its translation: CASGQYSNQPQHF.

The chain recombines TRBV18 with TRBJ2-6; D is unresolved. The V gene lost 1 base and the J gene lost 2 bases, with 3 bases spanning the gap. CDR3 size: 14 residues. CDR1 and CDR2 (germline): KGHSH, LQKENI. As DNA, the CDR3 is TGTGCCAGCTCACCACGAGCTGGGGCCAACGTCCTGACTTTC. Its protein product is CASSPRAGANVLTF.

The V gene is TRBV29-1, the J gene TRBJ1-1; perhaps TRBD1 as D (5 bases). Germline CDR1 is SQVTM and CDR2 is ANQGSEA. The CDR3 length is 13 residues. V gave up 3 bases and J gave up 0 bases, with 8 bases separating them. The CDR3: CSVDWGLNTEAFF. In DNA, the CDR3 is TGCAGCGTTGATTGGGGACTGAACACTGAAGCTTTCTTT.

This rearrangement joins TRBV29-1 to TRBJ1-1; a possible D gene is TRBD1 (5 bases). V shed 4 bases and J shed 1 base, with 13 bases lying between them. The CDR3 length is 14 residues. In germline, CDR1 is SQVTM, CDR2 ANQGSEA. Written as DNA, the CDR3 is TGCAGCGTTGTGTTAAGGGGCCAGAACACTGAAGCTTTCTTT. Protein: CSVVLRGQNTEAFF.

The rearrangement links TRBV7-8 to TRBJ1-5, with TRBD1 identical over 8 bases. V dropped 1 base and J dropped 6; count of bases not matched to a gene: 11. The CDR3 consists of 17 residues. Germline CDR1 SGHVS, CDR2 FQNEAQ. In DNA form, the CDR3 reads TGTGCCAGCAGCTTAGATTGGTTCGGACAGGGTTCTCAGCCCCAGCATTTT. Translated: CASSLDWFGQGSQPQHF.

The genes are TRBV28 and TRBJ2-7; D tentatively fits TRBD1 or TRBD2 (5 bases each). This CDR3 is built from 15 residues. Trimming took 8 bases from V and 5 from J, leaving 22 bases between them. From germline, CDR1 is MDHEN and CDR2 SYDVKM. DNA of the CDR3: TGTGCCAGCGGTGGGTACGGGACCTCGGGCGACGAGCAGTACTTC. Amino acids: CASGGYGTSGDEQYF.

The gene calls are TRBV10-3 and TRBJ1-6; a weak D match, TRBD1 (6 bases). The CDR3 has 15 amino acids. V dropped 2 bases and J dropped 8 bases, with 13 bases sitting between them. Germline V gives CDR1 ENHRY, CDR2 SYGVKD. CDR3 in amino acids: CAISEGQGSDSPLHF. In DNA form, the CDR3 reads TGTGCCATCAGTGAGGGTCAGGGGAGCGATTCACCCCTCCACTTT.

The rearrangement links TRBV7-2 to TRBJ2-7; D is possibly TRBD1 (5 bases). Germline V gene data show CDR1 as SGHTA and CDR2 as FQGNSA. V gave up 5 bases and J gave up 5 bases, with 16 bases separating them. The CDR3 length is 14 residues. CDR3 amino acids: CASSPPQGPNEQYF. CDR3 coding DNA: TGTGCCAGCAGCCCGCCCCAGGGTCCAAACGAGCAGTACTTC.

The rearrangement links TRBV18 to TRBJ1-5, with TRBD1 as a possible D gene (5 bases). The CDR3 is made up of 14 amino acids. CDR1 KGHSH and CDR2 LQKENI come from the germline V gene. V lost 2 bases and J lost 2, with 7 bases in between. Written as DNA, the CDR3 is TGTGCCAGCTCACCAGGGGCCGGCAATCAGCCCCAGCATTTT. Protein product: CASSPGAGNQPQHF. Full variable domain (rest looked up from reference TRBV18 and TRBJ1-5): NAGVMQNPRHLVRRRGQEARLRCSPMKGHSHVYWYRQLPEEGLKFMVYLQKENIIDESGMPKERFSAEFPKEGPSILRIQQVVRGDSAAYFCASSPGAGNQPQHFGDGTRLSIL.

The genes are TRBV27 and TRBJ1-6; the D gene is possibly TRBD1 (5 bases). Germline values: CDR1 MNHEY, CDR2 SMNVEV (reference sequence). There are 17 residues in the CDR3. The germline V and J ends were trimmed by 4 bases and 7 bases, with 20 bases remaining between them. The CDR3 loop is CASSYIPGPASNSPLHF. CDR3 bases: TGTGCCAGCAGTTACATCCCGGGGCCGGCCTCCAATTCACCCCTCCACTTT.

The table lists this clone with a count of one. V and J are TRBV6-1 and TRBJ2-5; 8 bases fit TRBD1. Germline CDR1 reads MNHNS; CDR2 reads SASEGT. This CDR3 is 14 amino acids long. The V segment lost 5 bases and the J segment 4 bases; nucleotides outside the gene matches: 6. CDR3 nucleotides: TGTGCCAGCAGTCGGACAGGGAATGGAGAGACCCAGTACTTC. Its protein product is CASSRTGNGETQYF.

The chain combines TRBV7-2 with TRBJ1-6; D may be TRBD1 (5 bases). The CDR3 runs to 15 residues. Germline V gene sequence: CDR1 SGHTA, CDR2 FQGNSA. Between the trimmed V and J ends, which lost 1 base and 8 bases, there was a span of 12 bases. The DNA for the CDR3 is TGTGCCAGCAGCTTAGGGCAGGGCTTAGATTCACCCCTCCACTTT. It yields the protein CASSLGQGLDSPLHF.

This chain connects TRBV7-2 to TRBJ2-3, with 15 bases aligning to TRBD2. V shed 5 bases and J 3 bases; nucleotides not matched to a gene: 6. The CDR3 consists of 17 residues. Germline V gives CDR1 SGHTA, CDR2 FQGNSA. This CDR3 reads CASSPGLAGGPTDTQYF. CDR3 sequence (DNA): TGTGCCAGCAGCCCAGGACTAGCGGGAGGGCCAACAGATACGCAGTATTTT.

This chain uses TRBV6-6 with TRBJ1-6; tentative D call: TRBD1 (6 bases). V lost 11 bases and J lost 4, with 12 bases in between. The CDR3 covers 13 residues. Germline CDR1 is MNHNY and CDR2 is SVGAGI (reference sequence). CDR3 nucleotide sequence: TGTGCCGGCGGACAGACTTATAATTCACCCCTCCACTTT. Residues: CAGGQTYNSPLHF.